This T cell receptor (beta chain) was found in a study of PD-1 blockade in mismatch repair-deficient tumors. Notes on this clone: Its cognate antigen is unknown.

V lost 9 bases, J lost 7 bases, and 7 bases stayed unmatched. The germline V gene encodes CDR1 ENHRY and CDR2 SYGVKD. The CDR3 is 13 amino acids. Time point noted: approximately 9-day in vitro stimulation with candidate neoantigen peptide 3. A no-peptide control culture served as baseline for clone fold changes. TCRdb's table, derived via immunoSEQ multiplex PCR, lists solely in-frame clones and lacks some. The repertoire holds about 9,500 clones, with approximately 90% as singletons. The receptor's source is an adult with mismatch repair-deficient cancer. The sample was cells cultured in vitro, taken from a patient treated with pembrolizumab. V is TRBV10-3 and J is TRBJ1-4; TRBD1 agrees at 8 bases. The CDR3 region is CAMRQGLLEKLFF. Written as DNA, the CDR3 is TGTGCCATGAGACAGGGGCTACTTGAAAAACTGTTTTTT.